This T cell receptor beta chain appears in the sequencing data of a study of identical twins. Via MiXCR, TCRdb re-called the 5' RACE reads, giving one row per CDR3 protein. The table lists about 790,000 distinct CDR3 sequences, over 15% of them singletons, with 10% to 15% in the top ten. This CDR3 region has 19 residues. With 6 bases removed from V and 8 bases from J, the gap between germline ends came to 32 bases. Looked up from germline, CDR1 is SGHAT and CDR2 is FQNNGV. These same records also appear under a second study, on T cells expressing NK-cell markers. Per that paper: Sequenced donors, eight in total, included seven who were HCMV-seropositive and one who was seronegative. A few donors' CD3+CD56-NKG2C+ cells were dominated by the same clonotypes.

The chain has TRBV11-2 and TRBJ2-1; D could derive from TRBD1 or TRBD2 (6 bases each). The receptor's source is a woman aged 18-35 years in good health. The sequencing sample was made of PBMCs. The CDR3 protein is CASSRPRRGESALFDEQFF. For the CDR3, the DNA is TGTGCCAGCAGTCGCCCCCGGAGGGGGGAGTCGGCCCTTTTCGATGAGCAGTTCTTC.